This T cell receptor beta chain was observed in a study of memory CD4+ T cells and cytomegalovirus serostatus. Study information: Healthy Belgian adult donors included 9 or 10 CMV-positive and some 23 CMV-negative people.

This CDR3 contains 18 residues. The V segment lost 3 bases and the J segment 7 bases; nucleotides outside the gene matches: 18. From germline, CDR1 is SGHTA and CDR2 FQGNSA. Single viable CD3+CD4+CD8-CD45RO+ cells were sorted as the memory CD4+ T cells. Serum IgG to CMV pp150, pp28, p38 and p52 defined serostatus. Methods used by the authors: Out-of-frame sequences were removed, leaving about 2.2 million distinct TCRbeta sequences. Clones were read by immunoSEQ multiplex PCR, and TCRdb kept only the in-frame ones, dropping some. The D gene and trimming were derived from the DNA, and the V and J assignments and clone size from that table. The sample consists of tens of thousands of clones, 65% to 85% of them appearing once.

Material: memory CD4+ T cells from blood. This chain links TRBV7-2 with TRBJ1-5; 7 bases agree with TRBD1. The clonotype originates from an adult in good health and CMV-seropositive. CDR3 nucleotide sequence: TGTGCCAGCAGCTTCTCCCCTGGGGGAGGGGGCGCGAACCAGCCCCAGCATTTT. Encoded protein: CASSFSPGGGGANQPQHF.